This TCR beta chain stems from a study of blood T cell repertoires in COVID-19 (dated by TCRdb to the early 2020s). About the investigation overall: Samples covering the acute and convalescent phases of COVID-19 were provided by collaborators in the United States, Italy and Spain. Where available, HLA class I and class II types were obtained from metadata supplied by the sample provider rather than from assay-based typing. The prospective study material was composed of cDNA or gDNA derived from T cells, B-cell-depleted T cells, or PBMCs. Samples came from the ongoing ImmuneRACE study (first 160 participants) plus 1,254 subjects from 6 global collaborators. The repertoires were released in a freely available public database intended as a resource for research on the immune response to SARS-CoV-2. Deeply sampled blood TCRbeta repertoires from subjects exposed to, actively infected with, or recovered from COVID-19 were included in the dataset. Nearly every sample came with metadata listing a de-identified subject ID, COVID-19 status, age in years and sex. On the study overall, not on this receptor specifically: The quantity of clinical and demographic metadata differed by source and by participant and was supplied without curation.

Collaborating institutions collected whole blood in K2EDTA tubes following their own protocols. Collaborator samples were shipped for TCRbeta analysis as frozen whole blood, isolated PBMCs, or DNA extracted from either sample type. TCRbeta CDR3 regions were amplified from genomic DNA using the immunoSEQ Assay, a bias-controlled multiplex PCR. The authors' analysis ran thus. The number of nucleated cells in each sample was estimated from the amplification of reference gene primers within the assay. To quantify the absolute abundance of each unique TCRbeta CDR3 rearrangement, sequence reads were collapsed and filtered. For each sample, productive Simpson clonality was calculated as the square root of Simpson's diversity index across productive rearrangements. Drawn from immuneACCESS, this table holds only the in-frame rearrangements with V and J called that TCRdb kept. Clones are partly lost; checked studies trace under half to an unresolved V gene and leave the rest unexplained. Clone size and V and J calls were adopted from that table, with D and trimming inferred from the DNA. The sample includes about 150,000 clones, with 82% observed a single time. In total, the top ten clones hold around 15% of the sample.

Reading from cysteine to phenylalanine, the CDR3 counts 14 amino acids. Only the CDR3 region is kept as DNA, spanning 42 bases read in frame from base 1. V lost 7 bases and J lost 3 bases; the stretch between them is 15 bases long. Per the germline V gene, KGHSH is the CDR1 and LQKENI is the CDR2. The sample holds one count of this clone. The specificity of this receptor is unknown. One base away there is no much larger clone; base qualities are not given. The V and J genes are TRBV18 and TRBJ1-1, with no reliable assignment of the D segment. Sequences were obtained from peripheral blood. The TCR was taken from a human donor with acute or convalescent COVID-19. The donor label of this sample is uncertain. The DNA sequence reads TGTGCCAGCTACGGATCGGGGTTGCACACTGAAGCTTTCTTT. This yields the protein CASYGSGLHTEAFF.